One sample yielded the 17 T cell receptor beta chains listed below, sequenced in a study of cytomegalovirus exposure and HLA in healthy donors. This PCR relied on a set of 60 Vbeta primers and 13 Jbeta primers. The method was immunoSEQ multiplex PCR; TCRdb's version includes in-frame clones alone and lacks a portion of them. Here the sample spans around 190,000 clones, roughly 85% being singletons. The source material was PBMCs. The receptors were sampled from a woman between 50 and 59 years old in good health and CMV-seronegative.

J is TRBJ2-7 and V is TRBV30; 7 nucleotides line up with TRBD1. This CDR3 is 13 amino acids long. The ends lost 5 bases at V and 3 bases at J; junction bases unmatched: 7. The germline CDR1 and CDR2 sequences are GTSNPN and SVGIG (reference sequence). The CDR3 sequence: CAWGIHRGYEQYF. The CDR3 DNA is TGTGCCTGGGGAATCCACAGGGGCTACGAGCAGTACTTC. The full variable domain, its missing parts supplied by reference TRBV30 and TRBJ2-7, is SQTIHQWPATLVQPVGSPLSLECTVEGTSNPNLYWYRQAAGRGLQLLFYSVGIGQISSEVPQNLSASRPQDRQFILSSKKLLLSDSGFYLCAWGIHRGYEQYFGPGTRLTVT.

The chain combines TRBV28 with TRBJ1-5; D possibly corresponds to TRBD1 (5 bases). CDR3 length: 15 amino acids. Germline V gene sequence: CDR1 MDHEN, CDR2 SYDVKM. V was clipped by 4 bases and J by 4 bases, with 14 bases between them. The CDR3 loop is CASSSRGGGNQPQHF. The DNA for the CDR3 is TGTGCCAGCAGTTCCCGGGGGGGAGGGAATCAGCCCCAGCATTTT.

The genes are TRBV30 and TRBJ1-5, with D tentatively TRBD1 (6 bases). The CDR3 spans 14 residues. The V and J ends lost 3 bases and 6 bases respectively, with 15 bases between them. Per the germline V gene, CDR1 is GTSNPN and CDR2 is SVGIG (reference sequence). The CDR3 spells CAWRGVGAGQPQHF. The CDR3 region has the DNA TGTGCCTGGAGGGGAGTGGGGGCAGGTCAGCCCCAGCATTTT.

The chain has TRBV2 and TRBJ1-4; D not resolved. Germline CDR1 and CDR2: SNHLY and FYNNEI. This CDR3 region has 13 residues. V gave up 6 bases and J gave up 8 bases, with 13 bases separating them. The CDR3 region has the DNA TGTGCCAGCAGGCGGTTACTTTTGGAAAAACTGTTTTTT. Encoded protein: CASRRLLLEKLFF.

This clone was counted a single time. This chain links TRBV6-5 with TRBJ2-2; 7 bases are a match to TRBD1. Germline lookup yields CDR1 MNHEY and CDR2 SVGAGI. CDR3 length: 14 residues. The ends lost 6 bases at V and 2 bases at J; junction bases unmatched: 3. The chain's CDR3 is CASRRQGNTGELFF. DNA for the CDR3: TGTGCCAGCAGGAGACAGGGTAACACCGGGGAGCTGTTTTTT.

With regard to this clone: Germline is not matched at one junction end, which may reflect a read error. V is TRBV27 and J is TRBJ1-3; weak D call: TRBD1 (5 bases). Germline V CDR1 and CDR2: MNHEY, SMNVEV (reference sequence). CDR3 size: 14 residues. The CDR3 protein is CASRKGKAGSTIYF. For the CDR3, the DNA is TGTGCCAGCAGGAAGGGGAAGGCTGGAAGCACCATATATTTT.

The chain carries TRBV4-1 and TRBJ1-3, with 9 bases lining up with TRBD1. The CDR3 has 16 amino acids. Germline values: CDR1 MGHRA, CDR2 YSYEKL. Trimming at V came to 0 bases and at J to 8 bases, leaving 8 bases not matched to a gene. As DNA, the CDR3 is TGCGCCAGCAGCCAAGATCCGGGACAGGGAAGGGACACCATATATTTT. Amino acids: CASSQDPGQGRDTIYF.

The chain is built from TRBV19 and TRBJ1-5; D may be TRBD1 (6 bases). The germline gives CDR1 LNHDA, CDR2 SQIVND (reference sequence). Trimming removed 4 bases from V and 5 bases from J, with 21 bases in between. The CDR3 is 17 amino acids. The CDR3 region is CASSKSRIQGTYQPQHF. DNA for the CDR3: TGTGCCAGTAGTAAGTCCCGCATACAGGGAACTTATCAGCCCCAGCATTTT.

This chain links TRBV7-9 with TRBJ2-3; maybe TRBD1 (5 bases). Trimming removed 5 bases from V and 0 bases from J, with 18 bases in between. From germline, CDR1 is SEHNR and CDR2 FQNEAQ (reference sequence). The CDR3 has 17 residues. DNA of the CDR3: TGTGCCAGCAGCCTACCGCAGGGTCTTACTAGCACAGATACGCAGTATTTT. Translation gives CASSLPQGLTSTDTQYF.

This sequence joins TRBV7-8 and TRBJ1-5; D unresolved. Germline CDR1 reads SGHVS; CDR2 reads FQNEAQ. The CDR3 is 14 amino acids. V was trimmed by 5 bases and J by 5 bases, leaving 13 bases between them. The CDR3 bases are TGTGCCAGCAGCGATTTGCGGGCATATCAGCCCCAGCATTTT. Translation gives CASSDLRAYQPQHF.

This clone was seen more than once but under ten times. The V gene is TRBV30, the J gene TRBJ1-4, with D unclear. Germline V gene lookup returns CDR1 GTSNPN and CDR2 SVGIG (reference sequence). The CDR3 is made up of 11 amino acids. CDR3 DNA: TGTGCGCTAGTTACCGGCACTACACTGTTTTTT. This encodes CALVTGTTLFF. The full variable domain, in which reference TRBV30 and TRBJ1-4 provide the parts outside the CDR3, is SQTIHQWPATLVQPVGSPLSLECTVEGTSNPNLYWYRQAAGRGLQLLFYSVGIGQISSEVPQNLSASRPQDRQFILSSKKLLLSDSGFYLCALVTGTTLFFGSGTQLSVL.

V is TRBV5-1 and J is TRBJ2-7, with 8 bases lining up with TRBD2. V dropped 6 bases and J dropped 7; count of bases not matched to a gene: 9. Germline V CDR1 and CDR2: SGHRS, YFSETQ. This CDR3 is built from 13 residues. The CDR3 sequence is CASMGLGRGEQYF. The CDR3 region has the DNA TGCGCCAGCATGGGACTAGGACGTGGGGAGCAGTACTTC.

The chain links TRBV7-2 to TRBJ2-3; TRBD2 agrees at 16 bases. The germline V gene has CDR1 SGHTA and CDR2 FQGNSA. The CDR3 loop spans 16 amino acids. V was clipped by 6 bases and J by 4 bases; unmatched bases: 4. CDR3 sequence: CASRGLAGGSADTQYF. In DNA, the CDR3 is TGTGCCAGCAGGGGACTAGCGGGAGGGTCCGCAGATACGCAGTATTTT.

CDR3 in DNA: TGCAGCGTTGAAGATCGGGGAGGGGGCTCTGGGGCCAACGTCCTGACTTTC. It is translated as CSVEDRGGGSGANVLTF. The chain carries TRBV29-1 and TRBJ2-6; D may be TRBD2 (7 bases). The CDR3 has 17 residues. Trimming removed 0 bases at V and 0 bases at J, with 12 bases between. The germline gives CDR1 SQVTM, CDR2 ANQGSEA.

The J gene is TRBJ1-4, the V gene TRBV19, with TRBD1 identical over 8 bases. This CDR3 contains 15 residues. J was trimmed by 8 bases and V by 9 bases; bases with no gene match: 14. From germline, CDR1 is LNHDA and CDR2 SQIVND (reference sequence). The CDR3 DNA follows: TGTGCCAGCCATGTAAGAACCGGGACAGGCGAAAAACTGTTTTTT. The encoded protein is CASHVRTGTGEKLFF.

This sequence joins TRBV10-2 and TRBJ2-5; D ambiguous. This CDR3 has 12 amino acids. Germline V gene sequence: CDR1 WSHSY, CDR2 SAAADI. Deletions cut 6 bases from V and 5 bases from J, with 10 bases between. Here the CDR3 DNA reads TGCGCCAGCAGGAACGCCGGGGAGACCCAGTACTTC. Translation: CASRNAGETQYF.

V usage is TRBV4-1 and J usage is TRBJ2-3, with 8 bases fitting TRBD2. This CDR3 is built from 15 residues. Looked up from germline, CDR1 is MGHRA and CDR2 is YSYEKL. The J segment lost 4 bases and the V segment lost 3 bases, leaving 6 bases of the junction unmatched. The CDR3 loop reads CASSQTGLGSDTQYF. The CDR3, as DNA: TGCGCCAGCAGCCAGACGGGACTAGGTTCAGATACGCAGTATTTT.